These 29 T cell receptor beta chains came from one sample sequenced in a study of T cell responses to AZD1222 COVID-19 vaccine. Libraries were prepared by immunoSEQ multiplex PCR; TCRdb keeps only in-frame clonotypes and omits some of them. The sample gives roughly 150,000 clones, over 90% of which show up once; 1.5% is in the top ten. Here the sequenced sample was peripheral blood, taken 28 days after the second AZD1222 dose. Source of these receptors: an adult who received the AZD1222 COVID-19 vaccine.

This chain joins TRBV27 and TRBJ2-4; 8 nucleotides align to TRBD2. The V gene's germline CDR1 is MNHEY and CDR2 SMNVEV (reference sequence). The CDR3 has 12 residues. V shed 8 bases, J shed 12 bases, and the junction held 9 bases outside the gene matches. As DNA, the CDR3 is TGTGCCAGCGGGAGTGCGGGGGGACATCAGTACTTC. Translating gives CASGSAGGHQYF.

This sequence joins TRBV18 and TRBJ2-1; TRBD2 is a possible D gene (5 bases). Germline V gene data show CDR1 as KGHSH and CDR2 as LQKENI. V lost 0 bases and J lost 10, with 13 bases in between. This CDR3 has 14 residues. The CDR3 here is CASSPPAGQREQFF. In nucleotides, the CDR3 is TGTGCCAGCTCACCACCGGCGGGCCAAAGAGAGCAGTTCTTC.

V gene TRBV7-9 combines with J gene TRBJ2-1, with D perhaps TRBD1 (6 bases). Germline V lookup: CDR1 SEHNR, CDR2 FQNEAQ (reference sequence). The CDR3 length is 15 residues. Trimming removed 2 bases at V and 5 bases at J, with 13 bases between. CDR3 sequence reads: CASSLQWDKHNEQFF. As DNA, the CDR3 is TGTGCCAGCAGCTTACAGTGGGACAAGCACAATGAGCAGTTCTTC.

The chain carries TRBV24-1 and TRBJ2-5, with 10 nucleotides matching TRBD1. The CDR3 runs to 15 residues. In germline, CDR1 is KGHDR, CDR2 SFDVKD. V lost 4 bases, J lost 5 bases, and 6 bases stayed unmatched. The CDR3 DNA is TGTGCCACCAGTGACCCGGGACAGGGGAAGGAGACCCAGTACTTC. Its translation: CATSDPGQGKETQYF.

This clone was picked up a small number of times. The chain has TRBV18 and TRBJ1-1, with a possible D match to TRBD1 (5 bases). Looked up from germline, CDR1 is KGHSH and CDR2 is LQKENI. Trimming shortened V by 3 bases and J by 1 base, and 12 bases separated the two germline ends. This CDR3 comprises 15 residues. CDR3 sequence reads: CASSPQGGANTEAFF. The CDR3, as DNA: TGTGCCAGCTCACCGCAGGGAGGTGCGAACACTGAAGCTTTCTTT.

This clone was seen just once. The rearrangement links TRBV7-9 to TRBJ1-4; D gene uncertain. CDR1 and CDR2 (germline): SEHNR, FQNEAQ (reference sequence). This CDR3 is 16 amino acids long. The germline V and J ends were trimmed by 5 bases and 7 bases, with 20 bases remaining between them. The CDR3 DNA follows: TGTGCCAGCAGCCAGATGCGCACCACCGGGAGTGAAAAACTGTTTTTT. Its protein is CASSQMRTTGSEKLFF.

V usage is TRBV2 and J usage is TRBJ2-5; 8 bases line up with TRBD2. Germline loops: CDR1 SNHLY, CDR2 FYNNEI. With V trimmed by 5 bases and J by 5 bases, 10 bases remained unmatched. The CDR3 covers 15 residues. The CDR3 sequence is CASSTRGGLVETQYF. The CDR3 bases are TGTGCCAGCAGTACTCGGGGGGGGCTGGTTGAGACCCAGTACTTC.

This rearrangement joins TRBV29-1 to TRBJ2-5; D might be TRBD1 (5 bases). Germline V gene lookup returns CDR1 SQVTM and CDR2 ANQGSEA. The CDR3 extends over 14 amino acids. Trimming cost V 6 bases and J 4 bases, with 18 bases left between them. This CDR3 is CSVGHLPEVETQYF. The CDR3 DNA is TGCAGCGTCGGACACCTACCCGAGGTAGAGACCCAGTACTTC. The complete variable domain, with remaining parts taken from reference TRBV29-1 and TRBJ2-5, reads SAVISQKPSRDICQRGTSLTIQCQVDSQVTMMFWYRQQPGQSLTLIATANQGSEATYESGFVIDKFPISRPNLTFSTLTVSNMSPEDSSIYLCSVGHLPEVETQYFGPGTRLLVL.

The chain uses TRBV7-8 and TRBJ1-2; no clear D gene. Trimming left V 2 bases short and J 6 bases short, with 10 bases between. The germline CDR1 and CDR2 sequences are SGHVS and FQNEAQ. There are 13 residues in the CDR3. The CDR3 loop reads CASSLQVQDGYTF. The CDR3 nucleotides read TGTGCCAGCAGCTTACAAGTCCAAGATGGCTACACCTTC. The variable domain in full, completed from reference TRBV7-8 and TRBJ1-2, reads GAGVSQSPRYKVAKRGQDVALRCDPISGHVSLFWYQQALGQGPEFLTYFQNEAQLDKSGLPSDRFFAERPEGSVSTLKIQRTQQEDSAVYLCASSLQVQDGYTFGSGTRLTVV.

This clone was seen more than once but under ten times. This chain uses TRBV7-2 with TRBJ1-2; D may be TRBD1 (5 bases). CDR3 size: 14 residues. The V gene's germline CDR1 is SGHTA and CDR2 FQGNSA. Trimming cost V 1 base and J 3 bases, with 9 bases left between them. The CDR3 DNA sequence: TGTGCCAGCAGCTTAGATCCGGGGGACTATGGCTACACCTTC. It codes for CASSLDPGDYGYTF.

This chain joins TRBV2 and TRBJ2-2, with 11 bases lining up with TRBD2. The junction had 3 bases not matched to a gene; V was cut back by 8 bases and J by 1 base. Looked up from germline, CDR1 is SNHLY and CDR2 is FYNNEI. This CDR3 has 15 residues. This chain's CDR3 is CASQGLAGNTGELFF. The CDR3 nucleotides are TGTGCCAGCCAAGGACTAGCGGGGAACACCGGGGAGCTGTTTTTT.

The chain recombines TRBV7-9 with TRBJ2-1; 11 bases fit TRBD2. Germline trimming cut 0 bases from V and 9 bases from J; bases unmatched to any gene: 7. The CDR3 runs 16 residues. Germline CDR1 reads SEHNR; CDR2 reads FQNEAQ (reference sequence). CDR3 DNA sequence: TGTGCCAGCAGCTTAGCGACTAGCGGGATGGCCGGTGAGCAGTTCTTC. Amino acids: CASSLATSGMAGEQFF.

This sequence joins TRBV28 and TRBJ1-5, with D unclear. This CDR3 contains 16 residues. Trimming stripped 5 bases from V and 7 bases from J, with 21 bases between. The germline V gene encodes CDR1 MDHEN and CDR2 SYDVKM. CDR3 sequence (DNA): TGTGCCAGCAGTGAAACCTTAGGCCGCTCTGGACAGCCCCAGCATTTT. It is translated as CASSETLGRSGQPQHF.

V and J are TRBV27 and TRBJ1-1; D unclear. Germline V gene sequence: CDR1 MNHEY, CDR2 SMNVEV (reference sequence). Trimming stripped 5 bases from V and 1 base from J, with 8 bases between. The CDR3 consists of 13 residues. The CDR3 spells CASSLGRNTEAFF. The CDR3 region has the DNA TGTGCCAGCAGTCTAGGGAGGAACACTGAAGCTTTCTTT.

The chain has TRBV5-1 and TRBJ1-4; no clear D gene. The V end was cut by 1 base, the J end by 0 bases, with 10 bases between. Germline CDR1 and CDR2: SGHRS and YFSETQ. This CDR3 spans 16 amino acids. The CDR3 nucleotides read TGCGCCAGCAGCTTGTATGGGGAAGCAACTAATGAAAAACTGTTTTTT. Its translation is CASSLYGEATNEKLFF.

This chain links TRBV5-6 with TRBJ1-3; perhaps TRBD1 as D (5 bases). V was clipped by 5 bases and J by 0 bases, with 15 bases between them. CDR3 length: 16 amino acids. CDR1 is SGHDT and CDR2 is YYEEEE in the germline V gene. DNA for the CDR3: TGTGCCAGCAGACGGGGACGGTTCGACTCTGGAAACACCATATATTTT. It is translated as CASRRGRFDSGNTIYF.

V is TRBV30 and J is TRBJ2-1; no definite D call. This CDR3 spans 14 amino acids. V was pared by 0 bases and J by 8 bases, with 14 bases between. Germline loops: CDR1 GTSNPN, CDR2 SVGIG (reference sequence). CDR3 loop: CAWSVVLEGDEQFF. The CDR3 DNA sequence: TGTGCCTGGAGTGTCGTATTAGAAGGCGATGAGCAGTTCTTC.

V usage is TRBV30 and J usage is TRBJ2-5; TRBD1 agrees at 8 bases. This CDR3 region has 15 residues. Trimming at V came to 2 bases and at J to 5 bases, leaving 10 bases not matched to a gene. CDR1 is GTSNPN and CDR2 is SVGIG in the germline V gene (reference sequence). CDR3 region: CAWSLQQGVGETQYF. The CDR3 DNA sequence: TGTGCCTGGAGTCTCCAACAGGGGGTTGGGGAGACCCAGTACTTC.

The chain is built from TRBV6-5 and TRBJ1-3, with no clear D. Germline CDR1 MNHEY, CDR2 SVGAGI. V was pared by 9 bases and J by 7 bases, with 13 bases between. This CDR3 is built from 12 residues. The CDR3 protein is CARRINRNTIYF. The CDR3 DNA reads as TGTGCCAGGCGGATCAACCGTAACACCATATATTTT.

The chain recombines TRBV5-8 with TRBJ1-6, with unresolved D. The CDR3 totals 14 residues. Trimming removed 0 bases at V and 9 bases at J, with 10 bases between. Germline values: CDR1 SGHTS, CDR2 YDEGEE. The chain's CDR3 is CASSLDVTASPLHF. The CDR3 region has the DNA TGTGCCAGCAGCTTGGACGTTACGGCTTCACCCCTCCACTTT.

The V gene is TRBV27, the J gene TRBJ1-1; D is undetermined. Per the germline V gene, CDR1 is MNHEY and CDR2 is SMNVEV (reference sequence). The V and J ends lost 7 bases and 0 bases respectively, with 9 bases between them. CDR3 length: 13 residues. Here the CDR3 DNA reads TGTGCCAGCAAACCAGGTTTGAACACTGAAGCTTTCTTT. Protein: CASKPGLNTEAFF.

The CDR3 DNA sequence: TGTGCCAGCAGCCCAGGGACCGTTGGAGGCTACACCTTC. Encoded protein: CASSPGTVGGYTF. V usage is TRBV14 and J usage is TRBJ1-2, with D tentatively TRBD1 (5 bases). Germline V gene data show CDR1 as SGHDN and CDR2 as FVKESK. The V end was cut by 4 bases, the J end by 8 bases, with 14 bases between. The CDR3 spans 13 residues.

The rearrangement uses TRBV14 and TRBJ2-7, with 14 nucleotides matching TRBD2. Losses at the gene ends were 3 bases for V and 3 bases for J; bases not matched to a gene: 1. The CDR3 is 15 amino acids. Germline V gene sequence: CDR1 SGHDN, CDR2 FVKESK. In DNA, the CDR3 is TGTGCCAGCAGCCAGGGACTAGCGGGAGACTACGAGCAGTACTTC. This encodes CASSQGLAGDYEQYF. Together with reference TRBV14 and TRBJ2-7, the CDR3 gives the full variable domain: EAGVTQFPSHSVIEKGQTVTLRCDPISGHDNLYWYRRVMGKEIKFLLHFVKESKQDESGMPNNRFLAERTGGTYSTLKVQPAELEDSGVYFCASSQGLAGDYEQYFGPGTRLTVT.

The rearrangement uses TRBV15 and TRBJ2-7; TRBD1 might be the D (6 bases). There are 13 residues in the CDR3. With 0 bases removed from V and 4 bases from J, the gap between germline ends came to 7 bases. Germline V gene sequence: CDR1 LNHNV, CDR2 YYDKDF (reference sequence). CDR3 DNA sequence: TGTGCCACCAGCAGAGATAGGGGGTACGAGCAGTACTTC. Residues: CATSRDRGYEQYF.

CDR3 sequence (DNA): TGCGCCAGCAGTGATAATCCTGCGGCCTACGAGCAGTACTTC. Translation: CASSDNPAAYEQYF. V is TRBV10-2 and J is TRBJ2-7; the D is unclear. This CDR3 comprises 14 residues. Looked up from germline, CDR1 is WSHSY and CDR2 is SAAADI. The germline V and J ends were trimmed by 3 bases and 2 bases, with 11 bases remaining between them.

The rearrangement links TRBV27 to TRBJ1-6; perhaps TRBD1 as D (6 bases). The CDR3 consists of 12 residues. V lost 7 bases, J lost 10 bases, and 11 bases lay in between. CDR1 MNHEY and CDR2 SMNVEV come from the germline V gene (reference sequence). CDR3 in DNA: TGTGCCAGCAAACAGGGTGGATCACCCCTCCACTTT. Protein product: CASKQGGSPLHF.

The V call is TRBV27, the J call TRBJ2-2; tentative D call: TRBD1 (8 bases). The CDR3 covers 15 residues. Germline-derived CDR1 and CDR2 are MNHEY and SMNVEV (reference sequence). V lost 7 bases, J lost 7 bases, and 19 bases lay in between. This chain's CDR3 is CASNRGGPLRGELFF. Written as DNA, the CDR3 is TGTGCCAGCAACAGGGGGGGGCCTTTACGCGGGGAGCTGTTTTTT.

CDR3 DNA sequence: TGCGCCAGCAGCGGTGAGGGTTGGACTAATGAAAAACTGTTTTTT. This gives the protein CASSGEGWTNEKLFF. The V call is TRBV5-1, the J call TRBJ1-4; D gene unclear. The ends were cut back, 4 bases at V and 2 bases at J, with 12 bases in the middle. CDR1 and CDR2 (germline): SGHRS, YFSETQ. The CDR3 loop spans 15 amino acids.

CDR3: CASSLGQQLMNTEAFF. The DNA for the CDR3 is TGTGCCAGCAGCCTGGGACAGCAGCTCATGAACACTGAAGCTTTCTTT. The rearrangement joins TRBV5-5 to TRBJ1-1; 7 bases are a match to TRBD1. The germline CDR1 and CDR2 sequences are SGHKS and YYEKEE (reference sequence). CDR3 length: 16 amino acids. With V trimmed by 4 bases and J by 0 bases, 9 bases remained unmatched.